Below, 25 T cell receptor beta chains from the same sample are listed, as sequenced in a study of T cells expressing NK-cell markers. TCRdb re-called the 5' RACE reads, yielding one record per CDR3 amino acid sequence without DNA. The sample yields 200,000 to 300,000 distinct CDR3 sequences, of which the top ten take up about 4%. The sample taken for sequencing was blood T cells: a sorted CD56 or NKG2C T cell subset, CD4+ or CD8+ T cells, or bulk PBMC T cells (not recorded which). These receptors all stem from a woman between 18 and 75 years old in good health.

The genes are TRBV20-1 and TRBJ2-7; the D call of TRBD2 rests on TCRdb alone, since no DNA is present to check it. CDR1 is DFQATT, CDR2 SNEGSKA, per germline (reference sequence). This CDR3 is built from 16 residues. CDR3 sequence: CSAGRTRGLGAYEQYF.

V and J are TRBV6-5 and TRBJ2-1; TCRdb picks TRBD2, but there is no DNA to check that call. In germline, CDR1 is MNHEY, CDR2 SVGAGI. The CDR3 is made up of 16 amino acids. The CDR3 sequence is CASSYRTSGPRGEQFF.

The gene calls are TRBV4-3 and TRBJ1-1; the D gene TCRdb calls, TRBD1, cannot be checked with no DNA. The germline gives CDR1 LGHNA, CDR2 YSLEER. This CDR3 is 14 amino acids long. The CDR3 region is CASRDFRGNTEAFF.

The rearrangement links TRBV7-2 to TRBJ2-2. This CDR3 has 16 amino acids. Per the germline V gene, CDR1 is SGHTA and CDR2 is FQGNSA. CDR3 region: CASSPRRVLNTGELFF.

The gene calls are TRBV29-1 and TRBJ1-1. The germline CDR1 and CDR2 sequences are SQVTM and ANQGSEA. The CDR3 has 13 amino acids. The chain's CDR3 is CSVVGLANTEAFF.

The J gene is TRBJ1-6, the V gene TRBV5-1; TCRdb returns TRBD1, unconfirmable since there is no DNA. This CDR3 spans 15 amino acids. Per the germline V gene, CDR1 is SGHRS and CDR2 is YFSETQ. CDR3: CASSSGTAGGSPLHF. The full variable domain, its missing parts supplied by reference TRBV5-1 and TRBJ1-6, is KAGVTQTPRYLIKTRGQQVTLSCSPISGHRSVSWYQQTPGQGLQFLFEYFSETQRNKGNFPGRFSGRQFSNSRSEMNVSTLELGDSALYLCASSSGTAGGSPLHFGNGTRLTVT.

This chain joins TRBV24-1 and TRBJ2-1; the TRBD1 assignment by TCRdb is unverifiable without DNA. Germline V gene data show CDR1 as KGHDR and CDR2 as SFDVKD. The CDR3 contains 15 residues. The CDR3 loop is CATSDKGGSYNEQFF.

The rearrangement links TRBV24-1 to TRBJ2-2; TCRdb names TRBD1, which stays unverified in the absence of DNA. The length of the CDR3 is 15 residues. Germline V lookup: CDR1 KGHDR, CDR2 SFDVKD. CDR3: CATSDPTVNTGELFF.

This sequence joins TRBV11-3 and TRBJ1-1; lacking DNA, the TRBD1 call made by TCRdb goes unchecked. The CDR3 spans 15 residues. Germline assignment: CDR1 SGHNT and CDR2 YENEEA. The CDR3 loop reads CASSLGQGMNTEAFF.

The rearrangement links TRBV5-1 to TRBJ2-1; as DNA is missing, the TRBD2 call by TCRdb cannot be tested. This CDR3 region has 14 residues. The germline CDR1 and CDR2 sequences are SGHRS and YFSETQ. The CDR3 sequence is CASSLRGGPDEQFF.

V is TRBV6-5 and J is TRBJ2-5; TCRdb lists TRBD1, though no DNA is available to test this call. CDR1 is MNHEY and CDR2 is SVGAGI in the germline V gene. The CDR3 consists of 15 residues. The CDR3 spells CASSYGGFSKETQYF.

J is TRBJ2-7 and V is TRBV6-1; TCRdb's D gene call, TRBD1, goes unchecked for lack of DNA. There are 15 residues in the CDR3. The germline V gene has CDR1 MNHNS and CDR2 SASEGT. The CDR3 protein is CASSPRQGLFYEQYF.

This chain links TRBV18 with TRBJ2-1. Germline V CDR1 and CDR2: KGHSH, LQKENI. The CDR3 is 14 residues long. CDR3 in amino acids: CASSPRQSLFEQFF.

The chain recombines TRBV29-1 with TRBJ1-4; no DNA is available, so the TRBD1 call from TCRdb remains unchecked. This CDR3 has 12 amino acids. CDR1 and CDR2 from the germline V gene are SQVTM and ANQGSEA. This CDR3 reads CSVRTPGEKLFF. The whole variable domain, filled in from reference TRBV29-1 and TRBJ1-4, reads SAVISQKPSRDICQRGTSLTIQCQVDSQVTMMFWYRQQPGQSLTLIATANQGSEATYESGFVIDKFPISRPNLTFSTLTVSNMSPEDSSIYLCSVRTPGEKLFFGSGTQLSVL.

The rearrangement joins TRBV5-1 to TRBJ2-1; TCRdb names TRBD2, which stays unverified in the absence of DNA. CDR1 is SGHRS, CDR2 YFSETQ, per germline. The CDR3 loop spans 18 amino acids. The CDR3 is CASSRPGLAGGGYNEQFF.

This CDR3 is CASSSLGLAGDTQYF. The chain uses TRBV7-3 and TRBJ2-3; TCRdb names TRBD2, which stays unverified in the absence of DNA. This CDR3 spans 15 amino acids. Germline-derived CDR1 and CDR2 are SGHTA and FQGTGA. Using reference TRBV7-3 and TRBJ2-3 for the parts outside the CDR3, the full variable domain is GAGVSQTPSNKVTEKGKYVELRCDPISGHTALYWYRQSLGQGPEFLIYFQGTGAADDSGLPNDRFFAVRPEGSVSTLKIQRTERGDSAVYLCASSSLGLAGDTQYFGPGTRLTVL.

V is TRBV12-3 or TRBV12-4 and J is TRBJ2-7; TCRdb outputs TRBD2, but without DNA this stays unchecked. The CDR3 sequence is 18 residues long. The CDR3 spells CASSDMGLAGARSDEQYF.

This chain joins TRBV12-3 or TRBV12-4 and TRBJ2-7; there is no DNA to check the TCRdb D call of TRBD1. The CDR3 loop spans 15 amino acids. The CDR3 here is CASSLLADRDYEQYF.

The rearrangement links TRBV20-1 to TRBJ1-1. The CDR3 is 12 residues long. In germline, CDR1 is DFQATT, CDR2 SNEGSKA (reference sequence). This CDR3 reads CSAIGRDTEAFF.

The chain is built from TRBV12-3 or TRBV12-4 and TRBJ1-1. The CDR3 has 13 amino acids. The CDR3 here is CASSFEVNTEAFF.

The chain couples TRBV7-3 to TRBJ2-2; TCRdb picks TRBD1, but there is no DNA to check that call. The CDR3 contains 16 residues. Germline CDR1 is SGHTA and CDR2 is FQGTGA. CDR3 region: CASSLASGKYTGELFF.

The V call is TRBV7-9, the J call TRBJ2-3. The CDR3 runs 16 residues. From germline, CDR1 is SEHNR and CDR2 FQNEAQ (reference sequence). The CDR3 loop reads CASSLKTLARTDTQYF.

This chain uses TRBV7-8 with TRBJ1-3; TCRdb returns TRBD1, unconfirmable since there is no DNA. The CDR3 runs 16 residues. Germline V gene data show CDR1 as SGHVS and CDR2 as FQNEAQ. CDR3 sequence: CASSRAARNSGNTIYF.

The V gene is TRBV9, the J gene TRBJ1-4. The length of the CDR3 is 16 residues. The germline V gene has CDR1 SGDLS and CDR2 YYNGEE. The CDR3 protein is CASSVGSGLDGEKLFF.

The chain recombines TRBV7-8 with TRBJ2-5; the TCRdb call, TRBD1, lacks DNA for checking. This CDR3 contains 16 residues. Germline V lookup: CDR1 SGHVS, CDR2 FQNEAQ. Here the CDR3 reads CASSLISAGWGETQYF.